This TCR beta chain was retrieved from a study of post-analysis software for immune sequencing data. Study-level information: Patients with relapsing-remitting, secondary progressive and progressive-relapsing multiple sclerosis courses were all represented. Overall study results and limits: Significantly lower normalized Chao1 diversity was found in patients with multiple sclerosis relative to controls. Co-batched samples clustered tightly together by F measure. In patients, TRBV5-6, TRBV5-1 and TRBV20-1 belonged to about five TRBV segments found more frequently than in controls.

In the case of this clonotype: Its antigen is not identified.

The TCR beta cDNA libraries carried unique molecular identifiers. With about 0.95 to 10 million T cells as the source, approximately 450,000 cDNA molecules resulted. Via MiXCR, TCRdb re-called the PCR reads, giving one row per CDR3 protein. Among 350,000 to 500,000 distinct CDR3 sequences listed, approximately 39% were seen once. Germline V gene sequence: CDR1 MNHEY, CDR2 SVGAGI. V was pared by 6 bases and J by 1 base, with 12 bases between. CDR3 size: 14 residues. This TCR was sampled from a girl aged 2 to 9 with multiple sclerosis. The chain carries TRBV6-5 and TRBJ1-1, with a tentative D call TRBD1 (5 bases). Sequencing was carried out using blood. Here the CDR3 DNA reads TGTGCCAGCAGGTACGGACATCAGAACACTGAAGCTTTCTTT. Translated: CASRYGHQNTEAFF.